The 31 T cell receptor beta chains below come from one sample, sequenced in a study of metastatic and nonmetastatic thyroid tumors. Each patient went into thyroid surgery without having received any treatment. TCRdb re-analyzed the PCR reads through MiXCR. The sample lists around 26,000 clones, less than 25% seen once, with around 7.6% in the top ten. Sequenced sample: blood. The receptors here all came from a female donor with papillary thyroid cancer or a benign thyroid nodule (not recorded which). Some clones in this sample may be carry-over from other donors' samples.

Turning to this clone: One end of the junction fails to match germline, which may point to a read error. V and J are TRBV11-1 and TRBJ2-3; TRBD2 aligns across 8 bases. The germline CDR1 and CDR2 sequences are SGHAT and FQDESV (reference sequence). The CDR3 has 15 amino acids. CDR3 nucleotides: TGTCCCAGCAGCTTTGGAATAGCGGGATCAGATACGCAGTATTTT. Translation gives CPSSFGIAGSDTQYF.

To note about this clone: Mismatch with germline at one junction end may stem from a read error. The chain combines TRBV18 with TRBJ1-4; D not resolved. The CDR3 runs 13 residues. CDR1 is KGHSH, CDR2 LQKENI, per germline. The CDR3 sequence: CASSRSNSEKPFF. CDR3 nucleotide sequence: TGTGCCAGCTCACGTTCCAACTCCGAAAAACCGTTTTTT.

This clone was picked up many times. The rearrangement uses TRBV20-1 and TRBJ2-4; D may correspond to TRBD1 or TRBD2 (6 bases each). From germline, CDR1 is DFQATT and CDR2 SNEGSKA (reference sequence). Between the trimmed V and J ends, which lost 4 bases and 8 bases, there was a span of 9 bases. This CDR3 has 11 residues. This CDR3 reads CSATRGDIQYF. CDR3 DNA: TGCAGTGCTACTAGGGGGGACATTCAGTACTTC.

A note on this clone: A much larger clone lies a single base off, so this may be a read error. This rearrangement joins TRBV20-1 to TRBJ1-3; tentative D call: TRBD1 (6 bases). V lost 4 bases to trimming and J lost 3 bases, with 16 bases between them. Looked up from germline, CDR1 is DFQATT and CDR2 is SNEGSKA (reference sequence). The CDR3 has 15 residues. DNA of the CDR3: TGCAGTGCTATAGATCCTCAGGGGAATGGAAACACCATATATTTT. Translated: CSAIDPQGNGNTIYF.

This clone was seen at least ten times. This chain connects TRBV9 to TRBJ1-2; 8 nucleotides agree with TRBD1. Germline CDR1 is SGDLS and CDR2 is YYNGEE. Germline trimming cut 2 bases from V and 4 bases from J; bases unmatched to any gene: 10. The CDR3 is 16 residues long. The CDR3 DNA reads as TGTGCCAGCAGCGTCACCCAGGGAACAGGGGGCTATGGCTACACCTTC. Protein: CASSVTQGTGGYGYTF.

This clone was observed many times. The CDR3 nucleotides are TGTGCCATCAGTGATATGAGCGGGACCTCCTACGAGCAGTACTTC. It is translated as CAISDMSGTSYEQYF. The gene calls are TRBV10-3 and TRBJ2-7, with 7 nucleotides matching TRBD2. CDR1 and CDR2 from the germline V gene are ENHRY and SYGVKD. V gave up 3 bases and J gave up 0 bases; unmatched junction bases: 5. The CDR3 extends over 15 amino acids.

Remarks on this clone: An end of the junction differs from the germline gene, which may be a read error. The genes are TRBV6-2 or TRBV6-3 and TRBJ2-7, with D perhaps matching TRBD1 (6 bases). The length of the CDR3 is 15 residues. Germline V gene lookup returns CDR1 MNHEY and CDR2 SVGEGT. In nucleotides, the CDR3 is TGTGCCAGCTGTTACTCGATCGGGGTGGGACACGAGCAGGAGTTC. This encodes CASCYSIGVGHEQEF.

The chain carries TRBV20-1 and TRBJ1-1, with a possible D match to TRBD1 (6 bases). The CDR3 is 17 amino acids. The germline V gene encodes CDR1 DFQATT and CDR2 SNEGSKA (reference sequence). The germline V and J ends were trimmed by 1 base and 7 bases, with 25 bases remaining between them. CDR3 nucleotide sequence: TGCAGTGCTAGAGGGGGGCCGCATCAGGGGACAAGTAATGAAGCTTTCTTT. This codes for CSARGGPHQGTSNEAFF.

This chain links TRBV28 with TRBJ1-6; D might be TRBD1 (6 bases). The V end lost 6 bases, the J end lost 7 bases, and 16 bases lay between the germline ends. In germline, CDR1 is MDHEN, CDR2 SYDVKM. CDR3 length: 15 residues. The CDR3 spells CASRPLDSVNSPLHF. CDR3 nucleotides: TGTGCCAGCAGACCTCTGGACAGCGTAAATTCACCCCTCCACTTT. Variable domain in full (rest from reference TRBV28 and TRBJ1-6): DVKVTQSSRYLVKRTGEKVFLECVQDMDHENMFWYRQDPGLGLRLIYFSYDVKMKEKGDIPEGYSVSREKKERFSLILESASTNQTSMYLCASRPLDSVNSPLHFGNGTRLTVT.

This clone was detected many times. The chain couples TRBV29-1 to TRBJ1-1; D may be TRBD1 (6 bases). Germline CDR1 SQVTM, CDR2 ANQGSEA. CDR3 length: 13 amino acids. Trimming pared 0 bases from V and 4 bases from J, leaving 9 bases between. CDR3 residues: CSVEEQGGTEAFF. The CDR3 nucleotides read TGCAGCGTTGAAGAACAGGGAGGCACTGAAGCTTTCTTT.

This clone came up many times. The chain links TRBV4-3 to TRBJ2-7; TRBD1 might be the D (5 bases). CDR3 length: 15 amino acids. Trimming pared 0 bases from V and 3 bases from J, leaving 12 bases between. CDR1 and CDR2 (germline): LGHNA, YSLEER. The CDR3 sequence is CASSQDQGRHYEQYF. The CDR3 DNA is TGCGCCAGCAGCCAAGATCAGGGCAGGCACTACGAGCAGTACTTC.

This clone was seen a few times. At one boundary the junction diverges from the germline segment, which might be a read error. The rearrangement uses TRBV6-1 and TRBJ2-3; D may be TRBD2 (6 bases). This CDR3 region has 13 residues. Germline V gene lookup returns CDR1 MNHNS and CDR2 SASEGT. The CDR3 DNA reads TGTGCAGGATCCCAGCGGGCTGGAGATATGCAGTATTTT. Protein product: CAGSQRAGDMQYF.

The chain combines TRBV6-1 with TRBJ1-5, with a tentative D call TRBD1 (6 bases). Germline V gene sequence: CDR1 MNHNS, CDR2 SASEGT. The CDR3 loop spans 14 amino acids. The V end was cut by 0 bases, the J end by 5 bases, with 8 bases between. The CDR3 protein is CASSEARGDQPQHF. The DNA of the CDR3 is TGTGCCAGCAGTGAAGCTAGGGGGGATCAGCCCCAGCATTTT.

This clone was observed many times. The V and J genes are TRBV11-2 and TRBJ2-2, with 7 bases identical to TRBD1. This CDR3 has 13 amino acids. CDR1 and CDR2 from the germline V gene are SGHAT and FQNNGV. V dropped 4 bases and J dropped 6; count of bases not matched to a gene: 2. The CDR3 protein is CASSSTGPGELFF. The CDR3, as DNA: TGTGCCAGCAGCTCGACAGGGCCCGGGGAGCTGTTTTTT.

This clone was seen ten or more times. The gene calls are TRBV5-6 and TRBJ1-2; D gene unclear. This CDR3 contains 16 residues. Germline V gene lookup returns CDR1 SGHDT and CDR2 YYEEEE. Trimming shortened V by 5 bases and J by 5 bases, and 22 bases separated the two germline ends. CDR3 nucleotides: TGTGCCAGCAGTTACTACGACGGAACAACCTATTATGGCTACACCTTC. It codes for CASSYYDGTTYYGYTF.

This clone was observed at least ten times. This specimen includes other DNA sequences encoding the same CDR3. DNA of the CDR3: TGTGCCAGCTCCCTCTCAGGGAACACTGAAGCTTTCTTT. Protein sequence: CASSLSGNTEAFF. The gene calls are TRBV18 and TRBJ1-1; unclear D gene. The germline V and J ends were trimmed by 6 bases and 1 base, with 9 bases remaining between them. CDR3 size: 13 residues. Germline CDR1 reads KGHSH; CDR2 reads LQKENI.

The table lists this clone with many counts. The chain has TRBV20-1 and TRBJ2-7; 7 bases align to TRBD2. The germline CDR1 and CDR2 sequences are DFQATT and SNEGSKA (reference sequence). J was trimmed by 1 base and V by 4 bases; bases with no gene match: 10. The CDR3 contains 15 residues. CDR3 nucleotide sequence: TGCAGTGCTAACCCTGCTAGCGGAAATTCCTACGAGCAGTACTTC. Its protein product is CSANPASGNSYEQYF.

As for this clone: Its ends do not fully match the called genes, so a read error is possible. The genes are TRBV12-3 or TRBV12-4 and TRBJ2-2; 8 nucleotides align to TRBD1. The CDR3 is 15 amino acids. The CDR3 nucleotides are TGTGCCAGCAGGAACCGGAACAGGGGGACCGGGGAGCCGTTTTTT. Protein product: CASRNRNRGTGEPFF.

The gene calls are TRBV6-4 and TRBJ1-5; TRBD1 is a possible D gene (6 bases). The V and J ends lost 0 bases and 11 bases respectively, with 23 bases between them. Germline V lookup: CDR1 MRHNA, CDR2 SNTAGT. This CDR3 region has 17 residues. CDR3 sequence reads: CASSDSKDRGPRQTQHF. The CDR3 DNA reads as TGTGCCAGCAGTGACTCGAAGGACCGGGGGCCACGCCAGACCCAGCATTTT.

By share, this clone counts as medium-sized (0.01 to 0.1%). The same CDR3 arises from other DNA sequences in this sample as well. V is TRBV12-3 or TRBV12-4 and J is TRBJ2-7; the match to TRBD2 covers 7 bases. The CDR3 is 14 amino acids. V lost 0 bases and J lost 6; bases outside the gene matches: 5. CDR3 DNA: TGTGCCAGCAGTTTAGCGGGAGGGCCTGGCGAGCAGTACTTC. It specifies CASSLAGGPGEQYF.

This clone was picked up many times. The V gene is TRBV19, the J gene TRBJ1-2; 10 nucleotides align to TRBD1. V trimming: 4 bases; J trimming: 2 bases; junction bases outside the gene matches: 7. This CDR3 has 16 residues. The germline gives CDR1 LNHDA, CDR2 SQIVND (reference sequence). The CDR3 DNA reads TGTGCCAGTAGTACGGACAGGGGGGCGAGCAACTATGGCTACACCTTC. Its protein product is CASSTDRGASNYGYTF.

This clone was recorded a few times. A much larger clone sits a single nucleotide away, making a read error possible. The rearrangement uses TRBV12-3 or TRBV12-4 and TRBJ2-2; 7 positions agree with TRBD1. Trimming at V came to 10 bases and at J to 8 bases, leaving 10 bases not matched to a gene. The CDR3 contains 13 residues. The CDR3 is CAITHRGTGELFF. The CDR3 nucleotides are TGTGCCATCACACACAGGGGCACTGGGGAGCTGTTTTTT.

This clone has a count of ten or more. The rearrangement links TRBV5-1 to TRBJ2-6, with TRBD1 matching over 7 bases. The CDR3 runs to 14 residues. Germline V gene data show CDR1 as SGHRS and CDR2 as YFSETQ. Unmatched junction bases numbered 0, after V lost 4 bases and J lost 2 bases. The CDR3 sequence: CASSDRAGANVLTF. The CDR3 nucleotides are TGCGCCAGCAGCGACAGGGCTGGGGCCAACGTCCTGACTTTC.

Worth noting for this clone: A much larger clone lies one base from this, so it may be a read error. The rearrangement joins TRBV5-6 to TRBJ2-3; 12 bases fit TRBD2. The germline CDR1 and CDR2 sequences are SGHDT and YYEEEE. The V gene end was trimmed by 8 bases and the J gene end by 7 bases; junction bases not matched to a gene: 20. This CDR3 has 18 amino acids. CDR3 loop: CASSPQGSLAGGLNTQYF. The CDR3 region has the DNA TGTGCCAGTAGCCCCCAAGGTTCCCTAGCGGGAGGGCTGAATACGCAGTATTTT.

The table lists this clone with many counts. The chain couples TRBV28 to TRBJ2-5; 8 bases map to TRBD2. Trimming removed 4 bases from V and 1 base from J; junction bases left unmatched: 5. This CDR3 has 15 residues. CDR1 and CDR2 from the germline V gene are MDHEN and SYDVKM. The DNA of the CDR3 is TGTGCCAGCAGTTCAAGCGGGGGAGGCCAAGAGACCCAGTACTTC. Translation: CASSSSGGGQETQYF.

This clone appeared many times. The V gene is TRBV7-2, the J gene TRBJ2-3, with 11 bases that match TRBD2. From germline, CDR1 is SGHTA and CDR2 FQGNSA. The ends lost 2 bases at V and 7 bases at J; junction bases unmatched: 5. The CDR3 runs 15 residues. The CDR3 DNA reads TGTGCCAGCAGCTTAACTAGCGGGAGCATAAATACGCAGTATTTT. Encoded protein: CASSLTSGSINTQYF. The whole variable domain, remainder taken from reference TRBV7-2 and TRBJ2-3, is GAGVSQSPSNKVTEKGKDVELRCDPISGHTALYWYRQSLGQGLEFLIYFQGNSAPDKSGLPSDRFSAERTGGSVSTLTIQRTQQEDSAVYLCASSLTSGSINTQYFGPGTRLTVL.

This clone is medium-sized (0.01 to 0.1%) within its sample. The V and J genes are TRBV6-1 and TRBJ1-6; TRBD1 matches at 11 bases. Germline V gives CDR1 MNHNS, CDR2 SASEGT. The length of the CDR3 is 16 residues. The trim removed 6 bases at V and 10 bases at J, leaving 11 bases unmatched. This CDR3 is CASRPGTGGLGSPLHF. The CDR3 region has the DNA TGTGCCAGCAGACCTGGGACAGGGGGACTCGGCTCACCCCTCCACTTT.

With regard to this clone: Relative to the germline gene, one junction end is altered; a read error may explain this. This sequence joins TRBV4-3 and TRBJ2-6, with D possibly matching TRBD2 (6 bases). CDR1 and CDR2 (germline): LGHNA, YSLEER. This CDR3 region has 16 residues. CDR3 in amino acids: CAISQDSGSVANVLTF. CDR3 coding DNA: TGCGCCATCAGCCAAGATAGCGGCTCTGTGGCCAACGTCCTGACTTTC.

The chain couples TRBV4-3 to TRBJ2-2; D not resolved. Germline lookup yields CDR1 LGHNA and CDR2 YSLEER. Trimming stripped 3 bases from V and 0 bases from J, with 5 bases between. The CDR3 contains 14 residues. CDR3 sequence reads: CASSHGSNTGELFF. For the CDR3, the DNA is TGCGCCAGCAGCCATGGGTCGAACACCGGGGAGCTGTTTTTT.

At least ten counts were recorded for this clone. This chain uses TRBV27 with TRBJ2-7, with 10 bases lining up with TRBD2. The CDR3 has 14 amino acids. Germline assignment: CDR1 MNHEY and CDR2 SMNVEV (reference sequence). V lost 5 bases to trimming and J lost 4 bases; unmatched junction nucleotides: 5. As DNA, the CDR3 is TGTGCCAGCAGTCCTACTAGCGGGATGTACGAGCAGTACTTC. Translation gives CASSPTSGMYEQYF.

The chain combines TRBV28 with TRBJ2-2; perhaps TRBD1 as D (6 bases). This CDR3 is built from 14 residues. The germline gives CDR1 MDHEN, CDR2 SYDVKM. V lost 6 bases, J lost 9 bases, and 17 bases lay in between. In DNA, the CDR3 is TGTGCCAGCAGGCCCACAGGGACGCACTGGGAGCTGTTTTTT. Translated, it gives CASRPTGTHWELFF.